A single sample gave rise to the 14 T cell receptor beta chains below, sequenced in a study of cytomegalovirus exposure and HLA in healthy donors. PCR primers comprised 60 Vbeta and 13 Jbeta primers. This table comes from immunoSEQ multiplex PCR, and its TCRdb copy is limited to in-frame clones, with some not included. Counted here are some 180,000 clones, more than 75% occurring once; the ten biggest clones make up 2.5%. Sequenced: PBMCs. The receptor set was obtained from a young man in good health and CMV-seropositive.

V gene TRBV19 combines with J gene TRBJ1-1; D might be TRBD1 (6 bases). Trimming shortened V by 10 bases and J by 1 base, and 13 bases separated the two germline ends. The CDR3 has 13 residues. The germline CDR1 and CDR2 sequences are LNHDA and SQIVND (reference sequence). The CDR3 loop reads CATLQGTNTEAFF. CDR3 in DNA: TGTGCCACCCTACAGGGTACGAACACTGAAGCTTTCTTT.

CDR3 sequence reads: CASSYASGISTDTQYF. The CDR3 nucleotides read TGTGCCAGCAGTTACGCTAGCGGGATAAGCACAGATACGCAGTATTTT. The chain is built from TRBV6-6 and TRBJ2-3, with 9 nucleotides matching TRBD2. The V and J ends lost 2 bases and 0 bases, in that order; junction bases with no gene match: 3. The CDR3 covers 16 residues. Germline values: CDR1 MNHNY, CDR2 SVGAGI (reference sequence).

The chain links TRBV19 to TRBJ2-1, with unresolved D. V was shortened by 10 bases and J by 3 bases, with 13 bases between the two germline ends. The CDR3 is made up of 13 amino acids. The germline gives CDR1 LNHDA, CDR2 SQIVND (reference sequence). The CDR3 sequence: CATARLIYNEQFF. CDR3 bases: TGTGCCACCGCAAGACTTATCTACAATGAGCAGTTCTTC.

The chain combines TRBV27 with TRBJ2-2, with D perhaps TRBD1 (5 bases). V was shortened by 8 bases and J by 6 bases, with 10 bases between the two germline ends. The CDR3 has 12 residues. The germline CDR1 and CDR2 sequences are MNHEY and SMNVEV (reference sequence). The CDR3 spells CASRRGSGELFF. CDR3 sequence (DNA): TGTGCCAGCCGTAGGGGCTCCGGGGAGCTGTTTTTT.

The CDR3 spells CASRDRGLDNSPLHF. The CDR3 DNA follows: TGTGCCAGCCGGGACAGGGGCTTGGATAATTCACCCCTCCACTTT. The chain links TRBV27 to TRBJ1-6; TRBD1 agrees at 10 bases. After removal of 8 bases from V and 5 bases from J, the junction contained 6 bases not matched to a gene. There are 15 residues in the CDR3. CDR1 MNHEY and CDR2 SMNVEV come from the germline V gene (reference sequence).

The chain combines TRBV19 with TRBJ2-5, with 7 bases lining up with TRBD1. The CDR3 is 13 residues long. After removal of 5 bases from V and 5 bases from J, the junction contained 5 bases not matched to a gene. Per germline, CDR1 LNHDA and CDR2 SQIVND (reference sequence). CDR3 amino acids: CASSGQAGETQYF. CDR3 coding DNA: TGTGCCAGTAGTGGACAGGCTGGGGAGACCCAGTACTTC.

The J gene is TRBJ1-2, the V gene TRBV15; TRBD1 might be the D (6 bases). CDR3 size: 15 residues. Trimming stripped 0 bases from V and 6 bases from J, with 14 bases between. Germline values: CDR1 LNHNV, CDR2 YYDKDF (reference sequence). CDR3 sequence: CATSRDLIAGDGYTF. CDR3 bases: TGTGCCACCAGCAGAGATTTAATAGCAGGGGATGGCTACACCTTC. Full variable domain (outside the CDR3, taken from reference TRBV15 and TRBJ1-2): DAMVIQNPRYQVTQFGKPVTLSCSQTLNHNVMYWYQQKSSQAPKLLFHYYDKDFNNEADTPDNFQSRRPNTSFCFLDIRSPGLGDTAMYLCATSRDLIAGDGYTFGSGTRLTVV.

The gene calls are TRBV18 and TRBJ1-5, with D perhaps TRBD1 (5 bases). Germline V gene lookup returns CDR1 KGHSH and CDR2 LQKENI. The CDR3 spans 14 residues. V gave up 5 bases and J gave up 4 bases, with 12 bases separating them. This CDR3 reads CASSAAGGNQPQHF. CDR3 DNA sequence: TGTGCCAGCTCAGCGGCGGGGGGGAATCAGCCCCAGCATTTT.

The rearrangement joins TRBV6-1 to TRBJ2-7, with a weak D call TRBD2 (5 bases). This CDR3 has 12 amino acids. Between the trimmed V and J ends, which lost 7 bases and 6 bases, there was a span of 13 bases. Germline-derived CDR1 and CDR2 are MNHNS and SASEGT. CDR3 residues: CASNLRVGEQYF. CDR3 DNA: TGTGCCAGCAATTTGAGGGTTGGCGAGCAGTACTTC.

The chain has TRBV6-5 and TRBJ2-1, with TRBD2 matching over 9 bases. Per the germline V gene, CDR1 is MNHEY and CDR2 is SVGAGI. Trimming cost V 6 bases and J 4 bases; bases outside gene matches: 1. This CDR3 region has 13 residues. CDR3 amino acids: CASRREGYNEQFF. DNA of the CDR3: TGTGCCAGCAGGCGGGAGGGTTACAATGAGCAGTTCTTC.

This chain connects TRBV5-4 to TRBJ2-2; 10 nucleotides agree with TRBD1. CDR3 length: 17 residues. Per the germline V gene, CDR1 is SGHNT and CDR2 is YYREEE (reference sequence). The V and J ends lost 3 bases and 1 base, in that order; junction bases with no gene match: 6. The CDR3 DNA is TGTGCCAGCAGCTCGGGGAGGGACAGGGGGAACACCGGGGAGCTGTTTTTT. It yields the protein CASSSGRDRGNTGELFF.

There are a few counts of this clone. The chain couples TRBV4-3 to TRBJ1-1, with D hard to call. V lost 3 bases and J lost 1, with 6 bases in between. Germline assignment: CDR1 LGHNA and CDR2 YSLEER. This CDR3 is built from 13 residues. The CDR3, as DNA: TGCGCCAGCAGCCAGCAGGAGAACACTGAAGCTTTCTTT. Translated: CASSQQENTEAFF.

V gene TRBV6-5 combines with J gene TRBJ2-5; 7 bases align to TRBD1. The CDR3 loop spans 13 amino acids. V trimming: 5 bases; J trimming: 3 bases; junction bases outside the gene matches: 3. The germline V gene has CDR1 MNHEY and CDR2 SVGAGI. CDR3 nucleotide sequence: TGTGCCAGCAGTAGAGACAGGGAAGAGACCCAGTACTTC. Protein product: CASSRDREETQYF.

This chain uses TRBV18 with TRBJ1-1; 9 nucleotides agree with TRBD1. With V trimmed by 6 bases and J by 4 bases, 9 bases remained unmatched. The CDR3 covers 15 residues. The germline CDR1 and CDR2 sequences are KGHSH and LQKENI. CDR3 coding DNA: TGTGCCAGCTCTCAGGTGACAGGGGGGTCCACTGAAGCTTTCTTT. It codes for CASSQVTGGSTEAFF.